Sequencing of this T cell receptor beta chain was carried out in a study of T cell repertoires in cytomegalovirus infection. Study-level information: CMV infection together with matching HLA type was indicated by public TCR beta signatures. Study results and limitations: The ex vivo response showed dominance by HLA-C-restricted CMV-specific TCR beta clonotypes. Summed frequency of shared TCR beta families picked out CMV carriers who also had the relevant HLA.

This clonotype was recorded many times. Its antigen is still unknown. The CDR3 length is 18 residues. Losses at the gene ends were 5 bases for V and 6 bases for J; bases not matched to a gene: 21. The germline V gene encodes CDR1 PRHDT and CDR2 FYEKMQ (reference sequence). TCRdb used MiXCR to reprocess the reads, holding one entry per CDR3 protein. The sample holds more than 85,000 distinct CDR3 sequences, 16% seen once. V gene TRBV13 combines with J gene TRBJ1-1; the match to TRBD1 covers 7 bases. The receptor was isolated from a human donor in good health (CMV status not recorded). Some clones in this sample may be carry-over from other donors' samples. Sequenced material: PBMCs. CDR3 DNA sequence: TGTGCCAGCAGCCCGCCGAGGACAGGTCCCGCCTTCCGCGCTGAAGCTTTCTTT. This sequence encodes CASSPPRTGPAFRAEAFF.